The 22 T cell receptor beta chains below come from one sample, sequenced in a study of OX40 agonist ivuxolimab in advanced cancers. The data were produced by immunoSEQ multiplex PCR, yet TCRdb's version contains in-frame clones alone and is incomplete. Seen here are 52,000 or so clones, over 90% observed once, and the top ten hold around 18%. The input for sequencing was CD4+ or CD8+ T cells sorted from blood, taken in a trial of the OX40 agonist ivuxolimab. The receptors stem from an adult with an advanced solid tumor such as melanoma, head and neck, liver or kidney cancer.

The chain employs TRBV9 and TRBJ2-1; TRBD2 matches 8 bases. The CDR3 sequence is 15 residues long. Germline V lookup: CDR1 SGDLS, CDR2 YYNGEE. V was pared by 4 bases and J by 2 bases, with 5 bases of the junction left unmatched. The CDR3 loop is CASSHTSGPYNEQFF. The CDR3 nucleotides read TGTGCCAGCAGCCATACTAGCGGTCCCTACAATGAGCAGTTCTTC.

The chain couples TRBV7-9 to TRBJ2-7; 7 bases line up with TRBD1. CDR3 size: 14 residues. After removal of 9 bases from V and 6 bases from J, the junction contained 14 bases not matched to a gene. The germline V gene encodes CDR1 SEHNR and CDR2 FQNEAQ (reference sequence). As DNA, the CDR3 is TGTGCCAGTACACACTTCCAGGGGGATCGCGAGCAGTACTTC. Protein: CASTHFQGDREQYF.

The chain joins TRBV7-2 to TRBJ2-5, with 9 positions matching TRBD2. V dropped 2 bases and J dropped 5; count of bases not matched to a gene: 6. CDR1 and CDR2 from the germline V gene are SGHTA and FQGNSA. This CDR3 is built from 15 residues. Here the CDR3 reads CASSLTAGGLETQYF. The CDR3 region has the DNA TGTGCCAGCAGCTTAACGGCGGGAGGGCTGGAGACCCAGTACTTC.

CDR3 loop: CASSQDRTSGRAAYEQYF. CDR3 bases: TGCGCCAGCAGCCAAGATAGGACTAGCGGGAGGGCGGCCTACGAGCAGTACTTC. The chain employs TRBV4-3 and TRBJ2-7; the match to TRBD2 covers 15 bases. The trim removed 0 bases at V and 2 bases at J, leaving 5 bases unmatched. The CDR3 is 18 amino acids. Germline assignment: CDR1 LGHNA and CDR2 YSLEER.

CDR3 region: CASTPPAGENYNEQFF. The CDR3 nucleotides read TGTGCCAGCACCCCGCCAGCGGGGGAAAACTACAATGAGCAGTTCTTC. This chain connects TRBV2 to TRBJ2-1, with TRBD2 matching 8 bases. The CDR3 contains 16 residues. Germline lookup yields CDR1 SNHLY and CDR2 FYNNEI. V was pared by 7 bases and J by 3 bases, with 11 bases of the junction left unmatched.

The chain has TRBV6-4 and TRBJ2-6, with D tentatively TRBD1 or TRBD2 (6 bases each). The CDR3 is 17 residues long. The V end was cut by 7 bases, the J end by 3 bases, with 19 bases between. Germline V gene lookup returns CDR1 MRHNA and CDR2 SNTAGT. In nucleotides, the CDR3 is TGTGCCAGCATCGGAGGGGGGCGATTGGGTGGGGCCAACGTCCTGACTTTC. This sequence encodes CASIGGGRLGGANVLTF.

CDR3 nucleotide sequence: TGTGCCAGCAGTCCCCAAAACAATGAGCAGTTCTTC. Protein product: CASSPQNNEQFF. The genes are TRBV7-6 and TRBJ2-1; D is ambiguous. V gave up 6 bases and J gave up 5 bases, with 8 bases separating them. Germline CDR1 reads SGHVS; CDR2 reads FNYEAQ. This CDR3 spans 12 amino acids.

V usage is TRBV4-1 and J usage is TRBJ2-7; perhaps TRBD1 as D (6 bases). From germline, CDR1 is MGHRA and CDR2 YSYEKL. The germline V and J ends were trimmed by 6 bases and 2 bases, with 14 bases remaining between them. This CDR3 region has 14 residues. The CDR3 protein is CASSSTTGTYEQYF. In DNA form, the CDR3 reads TGCGCCAGCAGTAGTACGACAGGCACCTACGAGCAGTACTTC.

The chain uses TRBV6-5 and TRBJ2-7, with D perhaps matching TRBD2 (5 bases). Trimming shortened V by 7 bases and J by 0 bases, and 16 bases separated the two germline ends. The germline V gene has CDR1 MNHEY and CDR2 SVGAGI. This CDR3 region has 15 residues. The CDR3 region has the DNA TGTGCCAGCACTTTACACGGGGAAAGCTCCTACGAGCAGTACTTC. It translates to CASTLHGESSYEQYF.

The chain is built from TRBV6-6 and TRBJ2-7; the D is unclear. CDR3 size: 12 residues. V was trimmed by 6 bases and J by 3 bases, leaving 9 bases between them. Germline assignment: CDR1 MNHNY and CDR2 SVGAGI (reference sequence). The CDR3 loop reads CASSLDNYEQYF. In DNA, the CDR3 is TGTGCCAGCAGCCTCGACAACTACGAGCAGTACTTC.

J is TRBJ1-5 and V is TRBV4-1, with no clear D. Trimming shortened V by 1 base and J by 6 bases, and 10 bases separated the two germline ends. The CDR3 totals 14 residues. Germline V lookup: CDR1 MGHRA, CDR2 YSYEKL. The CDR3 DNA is TGCGCCAGCAGCCAAGCAGGATATGTTCAGCCCCAGCATTTT. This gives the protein CASSQAGYVQPQHF.

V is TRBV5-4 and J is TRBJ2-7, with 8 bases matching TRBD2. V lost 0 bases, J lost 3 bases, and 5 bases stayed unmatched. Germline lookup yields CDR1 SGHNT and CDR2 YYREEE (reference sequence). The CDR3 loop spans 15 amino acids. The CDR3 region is CASSLAVAGIYEQYF. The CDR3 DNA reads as TGTGCCAGCAGCTTGGCCGTAGCGGGAATCTACGAGCAGTACTTC.

The CDR3 protein is CASSSTPILGQMNYGYTF. The CDR3 nucleotides are TGTGCCAGCAGCTCGACTCCGATCCTCGGACAGATGAACTATGGCTACACCTTC. The V gene is TRBV7-2, the J gene TRBJ1-2; tentative D call: TRBD1 (6 bases). Trimming shortened V by 4 bases and J by 2 bases, and 23 bases separated the two germline ends. The CDR3 consists of 18 residues. The germline V gene encodes CDR1 SGHTA and CDR2 FQGNSA. The complete variable domain, with remaining parts taken from reference TRBV7-2 and TRBJ1-2, reads GAGVSQSPSNKVTEKGKDVELRCDPISGHTALYWYRQSLGQGLEFLIYFQGNSAPDKSGLPSDRFSAERTGGSVSTLTIQRTQQEDSAVYLCASSSTPILGQMNYGYTFGSGTRLTVV.

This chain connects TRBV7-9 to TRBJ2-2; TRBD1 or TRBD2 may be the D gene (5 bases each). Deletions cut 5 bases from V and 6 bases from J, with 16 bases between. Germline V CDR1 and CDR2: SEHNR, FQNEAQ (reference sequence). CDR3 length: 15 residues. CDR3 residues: CASSPRPGQAGELFF. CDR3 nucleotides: TGTGCCAGCAGCCCACGTCCGGGGCAGGCCGGGGAGCTGTTTTTT.

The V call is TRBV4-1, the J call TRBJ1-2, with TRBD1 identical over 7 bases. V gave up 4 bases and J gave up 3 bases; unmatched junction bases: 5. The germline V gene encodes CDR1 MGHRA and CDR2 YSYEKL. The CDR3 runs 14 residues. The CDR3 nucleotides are TGCGCCAGCAGCCCCGGGGACAGCTACTATGGCTACACCTTC. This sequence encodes CASSPGDSYYGYTF.

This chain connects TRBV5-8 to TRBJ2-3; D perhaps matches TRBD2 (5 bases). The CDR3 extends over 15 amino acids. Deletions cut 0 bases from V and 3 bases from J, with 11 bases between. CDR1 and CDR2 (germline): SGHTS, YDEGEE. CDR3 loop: CASSLGGFWTDTQYF. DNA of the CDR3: TGTGCCAGCAGCTTGGGAGGGTTCTGGACAGATACGCAGTATTTT. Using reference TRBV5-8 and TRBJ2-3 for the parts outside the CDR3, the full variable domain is EAGVTQSPTHLIKTRGQQATLRCSPISGHTSVYWYQQALGLGLQFLLWYDEGEERNRGNFPPRFSGRQFPNYSSELNVNALELEDSALYLCASSLGGFWTDTQYFGPGTRLTVL.

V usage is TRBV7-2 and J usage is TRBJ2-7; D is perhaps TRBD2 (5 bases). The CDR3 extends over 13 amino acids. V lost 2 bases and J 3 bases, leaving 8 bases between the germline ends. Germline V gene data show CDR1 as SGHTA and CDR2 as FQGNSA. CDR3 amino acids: CASSLSGNYEQYF. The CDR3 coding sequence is TGTGCCAGCAGCTTAAGCGGAAACTACGAGCAGTACTTC.

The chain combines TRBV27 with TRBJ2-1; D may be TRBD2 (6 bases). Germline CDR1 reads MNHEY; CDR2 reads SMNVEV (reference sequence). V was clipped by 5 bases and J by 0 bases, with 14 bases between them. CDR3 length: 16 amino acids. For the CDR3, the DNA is TGTGCCAGCAGTCCCTCTAGCGTGCCCTCCTACAATGAGCAGTTCTTC. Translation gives CASSPSSVPSYNEQFF.

The CDR3 region has the DNA TGTGCCAGCAGCTTTTTGGGGCTTGAGACCCAGTACTTC. Amino acid sequence: CASSFLGLETQYF. The chain is built from TRBV7-8 and TRBJ2-5, with D possibly TRBD1 on 5 matching bases. The CDR3 runs 13 residues. V lost 3 bases and J lost 5, with 10 bases in between. The germline V gene encodes CDR1 SGHVS and CDR2 FQNEAQ.

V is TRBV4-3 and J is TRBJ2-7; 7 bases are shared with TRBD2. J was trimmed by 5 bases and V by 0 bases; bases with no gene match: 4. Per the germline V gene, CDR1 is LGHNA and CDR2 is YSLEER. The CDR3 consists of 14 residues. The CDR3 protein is CASSQEGGVNEQYF. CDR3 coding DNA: TGCGCCAGCAGCCAAGAGGGGGGGGTGAACGAGCAGTACTTC.

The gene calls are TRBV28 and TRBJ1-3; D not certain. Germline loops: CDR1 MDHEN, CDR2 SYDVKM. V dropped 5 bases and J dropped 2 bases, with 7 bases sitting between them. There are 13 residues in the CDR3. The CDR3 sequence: CASSLGPGNTIYF. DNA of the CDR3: TGTGCCAGCAGTCTCGGGCCTGGAAACACCATATATTTT.

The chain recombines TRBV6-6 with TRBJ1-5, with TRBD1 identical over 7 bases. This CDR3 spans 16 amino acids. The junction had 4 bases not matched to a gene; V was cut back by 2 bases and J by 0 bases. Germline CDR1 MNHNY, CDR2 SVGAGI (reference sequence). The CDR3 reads CASSYVNRGSNQPQHF. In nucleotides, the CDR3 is TGTGCCAGCAGTTACGTGAACAGGGGTAGCAATCAGCCCCAGCATTTT.